The rows below give T cell receptor beta chains drawn from one sample of a study of regulatory T cells in long-lasting Graves disease. TCRdb fed the multiplex PCR reads into MiXCR, producing one record per CDR3 protein. The sample consists of 620,000 or so distinct CDR3 sequences, approximately 15% of them appearing once. This same sample was also part of a study on T cells in Graves' hyperthyroidism and ophthalmopathy.

This specimen consisted of peripheral blood mononuclear cells (PBMCs), obtained at new diagnosis, from a patient treated with antithyroid drugs. All receptors derive from a woman in her 30s with Graves disease. Both conserved end residues are part of each CDR3. The order of the fields is J gene, V gene, CDR3 length, D gene, clone size, CDR3 DNA, CDR3 protein. The D gene is left open where the match is weak. Not every row has a clone size; where given, it reads once, few, many or a size class.

J gene: TRBJ2-2; V gene: TRBV5-1; CDR3 length: 15; D gene: NA; clone size: many; CDR3 DNA: TGCGCCAGCAGCTTCTCCAGTGGAGGGACCGGGGAGCTGTTTTTT; CDR3 protein: CASSFSSGGTGELFF
J gene: TRBJ2-1; V gene: TRBV19; CDR3 length: 16; D gene: TRBD1; clone size: few; CDR3 DNA: TGTGCCAGTAGTATTCGTCGACAGGGGGTGAGAAATGAGCAGTTCTTC; CDR3 protein: CASSIRRQGVRNEQFF
J gene: TRBJ1-4; V gene: TRBV10-3; CDR3 length: 14; D gene: NA; clone size: NA; CDR3 DNA: TGTGCCAGCAGTAGCAGCCGACCTAATGAAAAACTGTTTTTT; CDR3 protein: CASSSSRPNEKLFF
J gene: TRBJ1-1; V gene: TRBV7-9; CDR3 length: 16; D gene: TRBD1; clone size: NA; CDR3 DNA: TGTGCCAGCAGCGGCCCAGGGGGCGGCCAGAACACTGAAGCTTTCTTT; CDR3 protein: CASSGPGGGQNTEAFF
J gene: TRBJ1-6; V gene: TRBV27; CDR3 length: 16; D gene: TRBD1; clone size: many; CDR3 DNA: TGTGCCAGCAGGTGGGCAGGGGGTCTATATAATTCACCCCTCCACTTT; CDR3 protein: CASRWAGGLYNSPLHF
J gene: TRBJ2-3; V gene: TRBV27; CDR3 length: 15; D gene: NA; clone size: many; CDR3 DNA: TGTGCCAGCAGTCCCCCGGTACCGCGCACAGATACGCAGTATTTT; CDR3 protein: CASSPPVPRTDTQYF
J gene: TRBJ2-7; V gene: TRBV19; CDR3 length: 13; D gene: NA; clone size: few; CDR3 DNA: TGTGCCAGTAGTACCATTAACCCCTCCGAGCAGTACTTC; CDR3 protein: CASSTINPSEQYF
J gene: TRBJ2-1; V gene: TRBV6-4; CDR3 length: 15; D gene: TRBD1; clone size: many; CDR3 DNA: TGTGCCAGCAGTGACTCGATGCCAGGGGGCTCGGTGCAGTTCTTC; CDR3 protein: CASSDSMPGGSVQFF
J gene: TRBJ1-1; V gene: TRBV18; CDR3 length: 12; D gene: NA; clone size: NA; CDR3 DNA: TGTGCCAGCTCAGGGGCTGGCACTGAAGCTTTCTTT; CDR3 protein: CASSGAGTEAFF
J gene: TRBJ2-5; V gene: TRBV20-1; CDR3 length: 13; D gene: TRBD2; clone size: few; CDR3 DNA: TGCAGTGCCGCTAGCGGCTTACAAGAGACCCAGTACTTC; CDR3 protein: CSAASGLQETQYF
J gene: TRBJ2-5; V gene: TRBV12-3/TRBV12-4; CDR3 length: 13; D gene: NA; clone size: many; CDR3 DNA: TGTGCCAGCAGCCTCACATATCAAGAGACCCAGTACTTC; CDR3 protein: CASSLTYQETQYF
J gene: TRBJ2-7; V gene: TRBV28; CDR3 length: 12; D gene: TRBD2; clone size: many; CDR3 DNA: TGTGCGTACGGGACTAACTCCTACGAGCAGTACTTC; CDR3 protein: CAYGTNSYEQYF
J gene: TRBJ2-1; V gene: TRBV6-2/TRBV6-3; CDR3 length: 11; D gene: NA; clone size: few; CDR3 DNA: TGTGCCAGCAGTTACGCGGGGGAGCAGTTCTTC; CDR3 protein: CASSYAGEQFF
J gene: TRBJ1-5; V gene: TRBV10-3; CDR3 length: 15; D gene: NA; clone size: few; CDR3 DNA: TGTGCCATCTCTCCGGGGGGGTTTGTGGGTCAGCCCCAGCATTTT; CDR3 protein: CAISPGGFVGQPQHF
J gene: TRBJ1-4; V gene: TRBV12-3/TRBV12-4; CDR3 length: 13; D gene: NA; clone size: many; CDR3 DNA: TGTGCCAGCAGTTTTGGGGGTCGGGAAAAACTGTTTTTT; CDR3 protein: CASSFGGREKLFF
J gene: TRBJ2-5; V gene: TRBV11-2; CDR3 length: 15; D gene: NA; clone size: many; CDR3 DNA: TGTGCCAGCAGCTTAGTTGGGGTTCCCCAAGAGACCCAGTACTTC; CDR3 protein: CASSLVGVPQETQYF
J gene: TRBJ2-7; V gene: TRBV20-1; CDR3 length: 15; D gene: NA; clone size: many; CDR3 DNA: TGCAGTGCTAGGGAGACCGGGGTCTCGGGCTACGAGCAGTACTTC; CDR3 protein: CSARETGVSGYEQYF
J gene: TRBJ1-5; V gene: TRBV27; CDR3 length: 17; D gene: TRBD1; clone size: NA; CDR3 DNA: TGTGCCAGCAGTTTAAGGGCGGGACAGGCTTTGGTTCAGCCCCAGCATTTT; CDR3 protein: CASSLRAGQALVQPQHF
J gene: TRBJ1-6; V gene: TRBV28; CDR3 length: 16; D gene: NA; clone size: many; CDR3 DNA: TGTGCCAGCACCCAATGGGCCCGGAGTGCTAATTCACCCCTCCACTTT; CDR3 protein: CASTQWARSANSPLHF
J gene: TRBJ1-4; V gene: TRBV6-1; CDR3 length: 12; D gene: TRBD1; clone size: many; CDR3 DNA: TGTGCCATAGGGACAGGGGTAGAAAAACTGTTTTTT; CDR3 protein: CAIGTGVEKLFF
J gene: TRBJ2-7; V gene: TRBV12-3/TRBV12-4; CDR3 length: 15; D gene: TRBD2; clone size: few; CDR3 DNA: TGTGCCAGCAGTTTAGGGCTAGCGGGACTCTTGGAGCAGTACTTC; CDR3 protein: CASSLGLAGLLEQYF
J gene: TRBJ2-1; V gene: TRBV5-5; CDR3 length: 15; D gene: NA; clone size: few; CDR3 DNA: TGTGCCAGCAACCCCCAGAGTGGGAGGGGGAATGAGCAGTTCTTC; CDR3 protein: CASNPQSGRGNEQFF
J gene: TRBJ2-1; V gene: TRBV5-1; CDR3 length: 16; D gene: NA; clone size: NA; CDR3 DNA: TGCGCCAGCAGCTTTGGAGAGGGGAACTCCTACAATGAGCAGTTCTTC; CDR3 protein: CASSFGEGNSYNEQFF
J gene: TRBJ2-1; V gene: TRBV6-1; CDR3 length: 15; D gene: TRBD1; clone size: many; CDR3 DNA: TGTGCCAGCAGTGAATATGGGACAGGGAACAATGAGCAGTTCTTC; CDR3 protein: CASSEYGTGNNEQFF
J gene: TRBJ1-1; V gene: TRBV6-2/TRBV6-3; CDR3 length: 13; D gene: NA; clone size: many; CDR3 DNA: TGTGCCAGCAGTTACAGGCAGAACACTGAAGCTTTCTTT; CDR3 protein: CASSYRQNTEAFF
J gene: TRBJ2-2; V gene: TRBV19; CDR3 length: 14; D gene: TRBD1; clone size: NA; CDR3 DNA: TGTGCCATTGGGACAGGACCGAACACCGGGGAGCTGTTTTTT; CDR3 protein: CAIGTGPNTGELFF
J gene: TRBJ2-5; V gene: TRBV7-2; CDR3 length: 16; D gene: NA; clone size: many; CDR3 DNA: TGTGCCAGCAGAAGAGGACGGATACCTCCTCAAGAGACCCAGTACTTC; CDR3 protein: CASRRGRIPPQETQYF
J gene: TRBJ2-2; V gene: TRBV7-9; CDR3 length: 15; D gene: TRBD2; clone size: NA; CDR3 DNA: TGTGCCAGCAGCCCGGGACTAGCGGACACCGGGGAGCTGTTTTTT; CDR3 protein: CASSPGLADTGELFF